This T cell receptor beta chain originates from a study of Ad26.COV2.S vaccination and SARS-CoV-2 variants. Regarding the study as a whole: Responses of spike-specific T cells (both CD8+ and CD4+) reportedly showed substantial breadth after vaccination. Researchers cautioned that TCR breadth and depth analyses may have underestimated total T cell responses. Vaccine recipients and placebo recipients showed similar non-spike TCR breadth.

Remarks on this clone: As yet, its antigen is unknown.

Generated by immunoSEQ multiplex PCR, the TCRdb table keeps only in-frame clones and is missing some. This sample has 43,000 or so clones, with around 83% found just once. The clonotype originates from a human donor who had recovered from COVID-19. Sequences were derived from peripheral blood, sampled after recovery from COVID-19.

The DNA of the CDR3 is TGTGCCCCCGTACTGGGGGGACCCCCGGGACTAGCGGGTGGGCGGCAGTTCTTC. It codes for CAPVLGGPPGLAGGRQFF. This rearrangement joins TRBV30 to TRBJ2-1; 12 bases map to TRBD2. The V segment lost 8 bases and the J segment 12 bases; nucleotides outside the gene matches: 26. This CDR3 has 18 amino acids. Germline loops: CDR1 GTSNPN, CDR2 SVGIG (reference sequence).